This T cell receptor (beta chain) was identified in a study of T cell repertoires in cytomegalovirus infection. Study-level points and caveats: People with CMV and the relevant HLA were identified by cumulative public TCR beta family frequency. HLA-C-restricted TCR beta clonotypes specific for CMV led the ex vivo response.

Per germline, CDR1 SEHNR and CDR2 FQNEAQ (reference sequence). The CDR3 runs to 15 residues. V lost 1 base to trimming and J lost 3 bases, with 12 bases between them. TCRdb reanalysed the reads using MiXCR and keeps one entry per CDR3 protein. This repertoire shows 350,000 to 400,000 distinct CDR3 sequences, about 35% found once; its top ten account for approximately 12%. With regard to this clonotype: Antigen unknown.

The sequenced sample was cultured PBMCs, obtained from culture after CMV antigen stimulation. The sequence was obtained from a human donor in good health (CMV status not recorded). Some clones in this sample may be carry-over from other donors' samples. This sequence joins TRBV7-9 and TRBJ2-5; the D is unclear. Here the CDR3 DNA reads TGTGCCAGCAGCTTAGGGTGGGCGAAAAAAGAGACCCAGTACTTC. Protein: CASSLGWAKKETQYF.